Below are 23 T cell receptor beta chains sequenced from a single sample in a study of graft-versus-host responses after intestinal transplantation. Profiled with immunoSEQ multiplex PCR; TCRdb holds only in-frame clones, not every one. Of about 60,000 clones in the sample, about nine tenths were seen once. Processed graft tissue released its intraepithelial and lamina propria lymphocytes. The specimen was ileum tissue, collected more than 350 days after transplant. Every receptor here comes from a human patient who received an intestinal transplant, so some T cells may come from the graft donor.

The rearrangement joins TRBV10-3 to TRBJ2-1, with TRBD2 matching over 10 bases. V shed 0 bases, J shed 3 bases, and the junction held 5 bases outside the gene matches. Per germline, CDR1 ENHRY and CDR2 SYGVKD. CDR3 length: 17 amino acids. The CDR3 protein is CAISESTLAGVYNEQFF. The CDR3 DNA follows: TGTGCCATCAGTGAGTCGACTCTAGCGGGGGTCTACAATGAGCAGTTCTTC.

This sequence joins TRBV6-1 and TRBJ2-7; tentatively, D is TRBD2 (6 bases). The CDR3 covers 15 residues. Germline CDR1 is MNHNS and CDR2 is SASEGT. V shed 0 bases and J shed 1 base, with 10 bases lying between them. CDR3 bases: TGTGCCAGCAGTGAAGCATTCGGGGGTTCCTACGAGCAGTACTTC. Protein: CASSEAFGGSYEQYF.

The chain links TRBV6-1 to TRBJ2-7; D may be TRBD1 (5 bases). Trimming stripped 6 bases from V and 2 bases from J, with 14 bases between. CDR1 and CDR2 (germline): MNHNS, SASEGT. The CDR3 sequence is 14 residues long. Here the CDR3 DNA reads TGTGCCAGCAGCTTTCCGACAGATACCTACGAGCAGTACTTC. Its translation: CASSFPTDTYEQYF.

V and J are TRBV5-5 and TRBJ2-3; D is possibly TRBD2 (5 bases). The CDR3 extends over 13 amino acids. V gave up 0 bases and J gave up 5 bases, with 7 bases separating them. Germline CDR1 reads SGHKS; CDR2 reads YYEKEE (reference sequence). CDR3 protein: CASSLAGEDTQYF. Here the CDR3 DNA reads TGTGCCAGCAGCTTGGCCGGGGAAGATACGCAGTATTTT.

The chain carries TRBV5-1 and TRBJ2-5, with a possible D match to TRBD1 (6 bases). Trimming cost V 4 bases and J 5 bases, with 15 bases left between them. Germline V gene data show CDR1 as SGHRS and CDR2 as YFSETQ. The CDR3 is 14 residues long. The CDR3 DNA sequence: TGCGCCAGCAGCAGGGGGAGTCAGGGGGAGACCCAGTACTTC. It encodes CASSRGSQGETQYF.

The table lists this clone with a count of one. The chain joins TRBV6-6 to TRBJ1-5; tentative D call: TRBD1 (5 bases). Trimming took off 6 bases at V and 1 base at J, with 13 bases between the two ends. Germline V CDR1 and CDR2: MNHNY, SVGAGI (reference sequence). The CDR3 runs 15 residues. The CDR3 coding sequence is TGTGCCAGCAGCCCCGTGCGGGGGAGCAATCAGCCCCAGCATTTT. The encoded protein is CASSPVRGSNQPQHF.

This clone appeared a single time. The chain joins TRBV7-3 to TRBJ2-1; D is uncertain. The CDR3 loop spans 15 amino acids. Germline V gene sequence: CDR1 SGHTA, CDR2 FQGTGA. Trimming took off 5 bases at V and 4 bases at J, with 15 bases between the two ends. The CDR3 bases are TGTGCCAGCAGCCTCAACTCGAACGGGTACAATGAGCAGTTCTTC. Translation gives CASSLNSNGYNEQFF.

This clone has just one count. J is TRBJ2-7 and V is TRBV6-1; TRBD1 agrees at 9 bases. CDR1 is MNHNS, CDR2 SASEGT, per germline. There are 14 residues in the CDR3. The trim removed 5 bases at V and 3 bases at J, leaving 5 bases unmatched. CDR3 bases: TGTGCCAGCAGTTCCCCGGGACAGGGCTACGAGCAGTACTTC. Translated: CASSSPGQGYEQYF.

The chain uses TRBV6-6 and TRBJ2-7; 7 positions match TRBD2. Germline V lookup: CDR1 MNHNY, CDR2 SVGAGI (reference sequence). The CDR3 has 15 amino acids. Germline trimming cut 6 bases from V and 0 bases from J; bases unmatched to any gene: 8. The chain's CDR3 is CASSLLAESSYEQYF. CDR3 coding DNA: TGTGCCAGCAGCCTGCTAGCGGAAAGCTCCTACGAGCAGTACTTC.

The genes are TRBV7-7 and TRBJ2-1; D is uncertain. The germline CDR1 and CDR2 sequences are SSHAT and FNYEAQ (reference sequence). The CDR3 is made up of 13 amino acids. Trimming shortened V by 8 bases and J by 5 bases, and 13 bases separated the two germline ends. In DNA form, the CDR3 reads TGTGCCAGCGGGCTCTCCTTAAACAATGAGCAGTTCTTC. Its protein is CASGLSLNNEQFF.

The chain has TRBV29-1 and TRBJ2-7, with D uncertain. V lost 0 bases, J lost 0 bases, and 12 bases lay in between. The CDR3 length is 15 residues. Looked up from germline, CDR1 is SQVTM and CDR2 is ANQGSEA. CDR3 region: CSVEEAWLSSYEQYF. The CDR3 DNA reads TGCAGCGTTGAAGAAGCGTGGTTGAGCTCCTACGAGCAGTACTTC.

The V call is TRBV5-1, the J call TRBJ1-1; D unclear. V shed 4 bases and J shed 0 bases, with 7 bases lying between them. This CDR3 spans 13 amino acids. CDR1 SGHRS and CDR2 YFSETQ come from the germline V gene. Here the CDR3 reads CASSNTVNTEAFF. The CDR3, as DNA: TGCGCCAGCAGCAACACAGTGAACACTGAAGCTTTCTTT.

This chain links TRBV5-5 with TRBJ2-1; unclear D gene. Germline V gene lookup returns CDR1 SGHKS and CDR2 YYEKEE (reference sequence). The CDR3 totals 17 residues. Trimming left V 0 bases short and J 9 bases short, with 22 bases between. CDR3 sequence (DNA): TGTGCCAGCAGCTTGGCCGACGAGCTAGTCCTTTGCTGTGAGCAGTTCTTC. Encoded protein: CASSLADELVLCCEQFF.

This rearrangement joins TRBV4-1 to TRBJ2-4; 8 positions match TRBD1. The V segment lost 4 bases and the J segment 9 bases; nucleotides outside the gene matches: 5. Germline CDR1 is MGHRA and CDR2 is YSYEKL. This CDR3 comprises 13 residues. CDR3 sequence reads: CASSRGQGGIQYF. DNA for the CDR3: TGCGCCAGCAGCCGAGGACAGGGCGGCATTCAGTACTTC.

This clone was observed a single time. This CDR3 reads CASSLDPRLAPYNEQFF. In DNA form, the CDR3 reads TGTGCCAGCAGCTTAGATCCTCGGCTAGCACCTTACAATGAGCAGTTCTTC. This chain joins TRBV13 and TRBJ2-1; TRBD2 is a possible D gene (5 bases). Germline V gives CDR1 PRHDT, CDR2 FYEKMQ (reference sequence). This CDR3 is 17 amino acids long. V was trimmed by 1 base and J by 4 bases, leaving 17 bases between them.

The rearrangement uses TRBV10-3 and TRBJ2-3; 9 bases align to TRBD1. Germline V gene sequence: CDR1 ENHRY, CDR2 SYGVKD. The V and J ends lost 2 bases and 2 bases, in that order; junction bases with no gene match: 2. The CDR3 extends over 15 amino acids. CDR3 protein: CAISEGTGHTDTQYF. The DNA for the CDR3 is TGTGCCATCAGTGAGGGGACAGGGCACACAGATACGCAGTATTTT.

Here the CDR3 DNA reads TGTGCCAGCAGCACCCGTAGCGGGAGCTCCTACAATGAGCAGTTCTTC. Protein product: CASSTRSGSSYNEQFF. The genes are TRBV5-5 and TRBJ2-1; 9 positions match TRBD2. The CDR3 has 16 amino acids. Unmatched junction bases numbered 5, after V lost 4 bases and J lost 0 bases. Germline V CDR1 and CDR2: SGHKS, YYEKEE (reference sequence).

The V gene is TRBV15, the J gene TRBJ2-3; D perhaps matches TRBD2 (6 bases). The ends were cut back, 4 bases at V and 5 bases at J, with 19 bases in the middle. Germline V gives CDR1 LNHNV, CDR2 YYDKDF (reference sequence). CDR3 size: 16 residues. The CDR3 region has the DNA TGTGCCACCAGCATCCCCTTACGGGAGATCCGAGATACGCAGTATTTT. Residues: CATSIPLREIRDTQYF.

This chain uses TRBV29-1 with TRBJ2-5; TRBD1 agrees at 8 bases. J was trimmed by 4 bases and V by 2 bases; bases with no gene match: 0. Germline V gives CDR1 SQVTM, CDR2 ANQGSEA. The CDR3 consists of 12 residues. The CDR3 protein is CSVETGGETQYF. As DNA, the CDR3 is TGCAGCGTTGAAACAGGGGGAGAGACCCAGTACTTC.

This chain uses TRBV18 with TRBJ1-1; D call uncertain. V lost 3 bases, J lost 3 bases, and 11 bases lay in between. Germline values: CDR1 KGHSH, CDR2 LQKENI. CDR3 length equals 14 residues. The CDR3: CASSPGVLDTEAFF. The CDR3 nucleotides read TGTGCCAGCTCACCCGGGGTTTTGGACACTGAAGCTTTCTTT.

The chain has TRBV7-2 and TRBJ2-7; tentative D call: TRBD1 (5 bases). The CDR3 runs 14 residues. Germline V CDR1 and CDR2: SGHTA, FQGNSA. Trimming removed 0 bases from V and 7 bases from J, with 13 bases in between. The CDR3 DNA sequence: TGTGCCAGCAGCTTAGCCCGTGGGGCGGAAGAGCAGTACTTC. Its translation is CASSLARGAEEQYF.

This chain links TRBV10-3 with TRBJ2-7, with unresolved D. The length of the CDR3 is 12 residues. The V gene's germline CDR1 is ENHRY and CDR2 SYGVKD. Trimming shortened V by 10 bases and J by 3 bases, and 13 bases separated the two germline ends. CDR3 sequence (DNA): TGTGCCACTGGCGGCGTCGACTACGAGCAGTACTTC. Translation: CATGGVDYEQYF.

This clone occurred a few times. The chain joins TRBV9 to TRBJ1-1; D remains ambiguous. The CDR3 covers 15 residues. The germline V gene encodes CDR1 SGDLS and CDR2 YYNGEE. Trimming shortened V by 2 bases and J by 1 base, and 12 bases separated the two germline ends. Here the CDR3 reads CASSVLSSGNTEAFF. CDR3 nucleotide sequence: TGTGCCAGCAGCGTTCTTTCATCCGGGAACACTGAAGCTTTCTTT.